This T cell receptor beta chain was identified during a study of blood T cell repertoires in COVID-19. Study-wide context: The United States, Italy and Spain provided the acute and convalescent COVID-19 samples.

The table lists this clone with a count of one. This table comes from immunoSEQ multiplex PCR, and its TCRdb copy is limited to in-frame clones, with some not included. The data hold 300,000 to 350,000 clones, with roughly 89% observed a single time. Germline V lookup: CDR1 SQVTM, CDR2 ANQGSEA. V was pared by 3 bases and J by 4 bases, with 7 bases between. This CDR3 contains 12 residues. The TCR originated in a woman aged 18-30 years who had recovered from COVID-19. Sample: peripheral blood. The genes are TRBV29-1 and TRBJ2-1; D unresolved. The DNA for the CDR3 is TGCAGCGTTGAGCGGAGTTACAATGAGCAGTTCTTC. Amino acid sequence: CSVERSYNEQFF.